This T cell receptor (beta chain) was identified during a study of blood T cells in healthy people across ages. Points from the study as a whole: Changes in expanded clonotypes were possibly confounded, as the CMV status of donors was unknown.

About this clonotype itself: Antigen unknown.

Alongside a J-beta primer mix, a sample-barcoded 5' primer served in a second PCR lasting 7 to 11 cycles. A template-switch adaptor with 12 random nucleotides tagged each cDNA molecule. TCRdb fed the 5' RACE reads into MiXCR, producing one record per CDR3 protein. Of 1,300,000 or so distinct CDR3 sequences in the sample, approximately 59% were seen once. V was trimmed by 5 bases and J by 6 bases, leaving 14 bases between them. This CDR3 contains 14 residues. Germline V gene sequence: CDR1 MDHEN, CDR2 SYDVKM. Material: blood. This clonotype was sampled from a man aged 18 to 35 in good health. The chain links TRBV28 to TRBJ2-1; D possibly matches TRBD1 or TRBD2 (6 bases each). The CDR3 sequence is CASSAGGGGNEQFF. The DNA of the CDR3 is TGTGCCAGCAGTGCCGGAGGAGGGGGCAATGAGCAGTTCTTC.